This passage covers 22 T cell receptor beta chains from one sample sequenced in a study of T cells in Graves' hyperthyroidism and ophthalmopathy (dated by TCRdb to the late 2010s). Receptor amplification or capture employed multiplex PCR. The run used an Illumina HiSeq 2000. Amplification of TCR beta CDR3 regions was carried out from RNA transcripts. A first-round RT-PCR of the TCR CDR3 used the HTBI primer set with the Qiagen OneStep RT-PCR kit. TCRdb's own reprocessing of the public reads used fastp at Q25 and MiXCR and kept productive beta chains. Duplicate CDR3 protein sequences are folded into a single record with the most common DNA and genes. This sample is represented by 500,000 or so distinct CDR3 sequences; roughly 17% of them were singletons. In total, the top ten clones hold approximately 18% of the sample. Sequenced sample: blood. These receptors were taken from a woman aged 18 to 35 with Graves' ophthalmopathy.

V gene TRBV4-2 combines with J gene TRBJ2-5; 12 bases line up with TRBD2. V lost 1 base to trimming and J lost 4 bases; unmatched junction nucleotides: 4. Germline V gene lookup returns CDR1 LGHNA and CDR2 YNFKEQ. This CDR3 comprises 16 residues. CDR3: CASSQASGGAAETQYF. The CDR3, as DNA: TGTGCCAGCAGCCAAGCTAGCGGGGGGGCCGCAGAGACCCAGTACTTC.

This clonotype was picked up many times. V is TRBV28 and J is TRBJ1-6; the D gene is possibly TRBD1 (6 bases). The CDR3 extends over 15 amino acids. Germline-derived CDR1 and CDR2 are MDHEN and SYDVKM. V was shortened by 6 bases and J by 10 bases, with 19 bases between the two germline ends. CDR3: CASRPVVGGNSPLHF. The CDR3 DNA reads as TGTGCCAGCAGACCTGTGGTAGGGGGTAACTCACCCCTCCACTTT.

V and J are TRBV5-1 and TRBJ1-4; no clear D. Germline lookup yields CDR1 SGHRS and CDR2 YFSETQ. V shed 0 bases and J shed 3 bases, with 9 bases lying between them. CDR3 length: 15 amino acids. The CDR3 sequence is CASSLAATANEKLFF. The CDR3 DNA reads TGCGCCAGCAGCTTGGCCGCTACAGCTAATGAAAAACTGTTTTTT.

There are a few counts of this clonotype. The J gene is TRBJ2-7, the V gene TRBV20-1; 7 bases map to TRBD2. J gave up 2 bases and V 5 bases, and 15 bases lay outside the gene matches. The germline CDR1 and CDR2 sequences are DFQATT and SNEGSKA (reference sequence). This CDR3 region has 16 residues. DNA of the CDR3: TGCAGTGCTCCAGATCCGGCTAGCGGATTGACCTACGAGCAGTACTTC. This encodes CSAPDPASGLTYEQYF.

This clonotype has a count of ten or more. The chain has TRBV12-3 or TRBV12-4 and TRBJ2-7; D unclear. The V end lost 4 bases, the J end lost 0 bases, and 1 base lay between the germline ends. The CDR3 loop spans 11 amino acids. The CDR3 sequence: CASSSSYEQYF. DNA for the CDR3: TGTGCCAGCAGTTCCTCCTACGAGCAGTACTTC.

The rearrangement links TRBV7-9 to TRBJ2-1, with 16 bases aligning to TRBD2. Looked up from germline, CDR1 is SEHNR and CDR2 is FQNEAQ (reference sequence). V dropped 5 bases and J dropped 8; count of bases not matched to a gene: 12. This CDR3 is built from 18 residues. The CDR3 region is CASSPGTSGGVKGDEQFF. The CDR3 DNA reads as TGTGCCAGCAGCCCCGGGACTAGCGGGGGGGTTAAGGGGGATGAGCAGTTCTTC. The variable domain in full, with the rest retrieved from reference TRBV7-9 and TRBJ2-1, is DTGVSQNPRHKITKRGQNVTFRCDPISEHNRLYWYRQTLGQGPEFLTYFQNEAQLEKSRLLSDRFSAERPKGSFSTLEIQRTEQGDSAMYLCASSPGTSGGVKGDEQFFGPGTRLTVL.

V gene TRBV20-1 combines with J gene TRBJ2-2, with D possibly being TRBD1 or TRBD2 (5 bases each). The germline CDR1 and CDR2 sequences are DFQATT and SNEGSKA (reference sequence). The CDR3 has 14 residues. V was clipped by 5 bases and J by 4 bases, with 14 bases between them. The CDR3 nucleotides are TGCAGTGCTGCCCGGGACCTGGGCACCGGGGAGCTGTTTTTT. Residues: CSAARDLGTGELFF.

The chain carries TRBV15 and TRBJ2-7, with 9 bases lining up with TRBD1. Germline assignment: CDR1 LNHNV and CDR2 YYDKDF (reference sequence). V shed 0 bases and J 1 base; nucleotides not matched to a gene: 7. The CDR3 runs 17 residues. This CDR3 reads CATSRERTGGLSYEQYF. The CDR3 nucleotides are TGTGCCACCAGCAGAGAGAGAACAGGGGGCCTTTCCTACGAGCAGTACTTC.

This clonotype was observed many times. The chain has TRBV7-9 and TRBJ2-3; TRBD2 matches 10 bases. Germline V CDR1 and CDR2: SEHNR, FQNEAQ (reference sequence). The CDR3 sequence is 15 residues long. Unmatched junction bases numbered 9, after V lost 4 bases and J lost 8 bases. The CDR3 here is CASSSGLAPSATQYF. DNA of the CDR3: TGTGCCAGCAGCTCGGGACTAGCGCCGTCGGCTACGCAGTATTTT.

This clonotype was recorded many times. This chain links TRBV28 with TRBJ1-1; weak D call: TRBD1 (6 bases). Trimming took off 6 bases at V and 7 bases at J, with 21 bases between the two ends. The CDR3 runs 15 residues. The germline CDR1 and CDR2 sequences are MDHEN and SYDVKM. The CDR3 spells CASRPLQGASGEAFF. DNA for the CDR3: TGTGCCAGCAGGCCTCTACAGGGCGCCTCGGGTGAAGCTTTCTTT.

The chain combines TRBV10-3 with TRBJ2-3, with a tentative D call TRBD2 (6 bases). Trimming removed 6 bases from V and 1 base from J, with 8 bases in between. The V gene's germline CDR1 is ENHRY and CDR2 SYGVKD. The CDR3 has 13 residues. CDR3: CAISPGGTDTQYF. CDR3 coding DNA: TGTGCCATCAGCCCGGGGGGCACAGATACGCAGTATTTT.

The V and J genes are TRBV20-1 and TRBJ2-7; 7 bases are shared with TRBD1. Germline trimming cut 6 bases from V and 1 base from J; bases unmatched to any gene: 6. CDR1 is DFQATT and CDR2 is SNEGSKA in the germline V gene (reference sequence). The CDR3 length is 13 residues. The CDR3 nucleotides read TGCAGTGCCCACCGACAGGGTTCCTACGAGCAGTACTTC. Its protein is CSAHRQGSYEQYF.

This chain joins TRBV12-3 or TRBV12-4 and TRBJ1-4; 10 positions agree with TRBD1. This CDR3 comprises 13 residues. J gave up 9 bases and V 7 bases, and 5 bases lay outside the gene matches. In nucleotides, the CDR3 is TGTGCCAGCACGGGACAGGGGATGAAAAAACTGTTTTTT. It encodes CASTGQGMKKLFF.

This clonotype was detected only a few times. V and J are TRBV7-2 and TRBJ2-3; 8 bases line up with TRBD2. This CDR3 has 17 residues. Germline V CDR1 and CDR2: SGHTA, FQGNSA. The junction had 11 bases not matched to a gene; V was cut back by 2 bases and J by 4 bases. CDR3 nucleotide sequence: TGTGCCAGCAGCTTAAACACGGGAGCGGGAGCCCCAGATACGCAGTATTTT. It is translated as CASSLNTGAGAPDTQYF.

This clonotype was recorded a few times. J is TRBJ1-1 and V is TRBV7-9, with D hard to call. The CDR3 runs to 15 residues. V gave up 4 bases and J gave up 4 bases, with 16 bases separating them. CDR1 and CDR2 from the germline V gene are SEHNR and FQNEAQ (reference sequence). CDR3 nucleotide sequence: TGTGCCAGCAGCTCCTTAGGTGCGTTTTCCACTGAAGCTTTCTTT. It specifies CASSSLGAFSTEAFF.

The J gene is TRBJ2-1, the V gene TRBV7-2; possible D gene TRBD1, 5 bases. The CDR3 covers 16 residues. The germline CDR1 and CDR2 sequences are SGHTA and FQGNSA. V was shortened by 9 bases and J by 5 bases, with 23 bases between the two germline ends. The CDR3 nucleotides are TGTGCCAGTAGTAAAACAGGCGGAGTATTCGACAATGAGCAGTTCTTC. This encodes CASSKTGGVFDNEQFF.

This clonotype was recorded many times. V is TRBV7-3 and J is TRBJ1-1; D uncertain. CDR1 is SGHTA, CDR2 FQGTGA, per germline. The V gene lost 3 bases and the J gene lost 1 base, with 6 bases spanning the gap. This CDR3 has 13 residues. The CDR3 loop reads CASSFGSNTEAFF. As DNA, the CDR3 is TGTGCCAGCAGCTTCGGCTCGAACACTGAAGCTTTCTTT.

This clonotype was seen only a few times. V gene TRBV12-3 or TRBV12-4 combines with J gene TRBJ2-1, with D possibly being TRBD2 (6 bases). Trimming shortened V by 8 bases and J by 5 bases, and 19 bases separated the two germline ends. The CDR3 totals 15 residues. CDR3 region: CASAFLGGVHNEQFF. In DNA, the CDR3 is TGTGCCAGCGCTTTTCTGGGGGGAGTCCACAATGAGCAGTTCTTC.

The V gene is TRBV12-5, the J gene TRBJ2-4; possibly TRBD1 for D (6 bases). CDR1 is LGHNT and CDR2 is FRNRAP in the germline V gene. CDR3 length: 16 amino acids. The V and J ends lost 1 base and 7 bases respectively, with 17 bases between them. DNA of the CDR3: TGTGCTAGTGGTTTGGCACCCCGGACAGTTTTGAACATTCAGTACTTC. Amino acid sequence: CASGLAPRTVLNIQYF.

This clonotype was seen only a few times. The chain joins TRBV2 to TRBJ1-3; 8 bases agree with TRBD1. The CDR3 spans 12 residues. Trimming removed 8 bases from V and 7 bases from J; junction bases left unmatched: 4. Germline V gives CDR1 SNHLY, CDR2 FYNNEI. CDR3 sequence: CASDDRGNTIYF. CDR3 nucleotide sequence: TGTGCCAGCGATGACAGGGGCAACACCATATATTTT.

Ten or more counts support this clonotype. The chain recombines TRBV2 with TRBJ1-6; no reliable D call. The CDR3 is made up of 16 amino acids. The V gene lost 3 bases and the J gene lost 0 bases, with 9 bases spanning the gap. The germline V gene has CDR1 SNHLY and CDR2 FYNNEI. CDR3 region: CASSEGGTSYNSPLHF. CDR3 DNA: TGTGCCAGCAGTGAGGGCGGAACCTCCTATAATTCACCCCTCCACTTT.

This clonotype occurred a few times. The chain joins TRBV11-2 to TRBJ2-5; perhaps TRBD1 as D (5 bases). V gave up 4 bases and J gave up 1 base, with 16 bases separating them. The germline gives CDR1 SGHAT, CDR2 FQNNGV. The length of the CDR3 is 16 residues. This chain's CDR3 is CASSSTTDTSQETQYF. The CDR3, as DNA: TGTGCCAGCAGCTCCACGACGGACACCAGCCAAGAGACCCAGTACTTC. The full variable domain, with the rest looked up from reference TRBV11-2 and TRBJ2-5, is EAGVAQSPRYKIIEKRQSVAFWCNPISGHATLYWYQQILGQGPKLLIQFQNNGVVDDSQLPKDRFSAERLKGVDSTLKIQPAKLEDSAVYLCASSSTTDTSQETQYFGPGTRLLVL.